These 26 T cell receptor beta chains originate from one sample sequenced in a study of blood T cell repertoires in COVID-19. The table came from immunoSEQ multiplex PCR; TCRdb's copy has only in-frame clones and leaves some out. The sample holds around 320,000 clones, over 85% seen once. The source material was PBMCs or T cells enriched from blood (not recorded which). The receptor set was obtained from a woman between 50 and 59 years old who had been exposed to COVID-19.

The chain uses TRBV5-1 and TRBJ1-1; a possible D gene is TRBD1 (5 bases). The CDR3 is made up of 15 amino acids. V was clipped by 0 bases and J by 0 bases, with 9 bases between them. Germline V gives CDR1 SGHRS, CDR2 YFSETQ. The CDR3 spells CASSLAEQVNTEAFF. Here the CDR3 DNA reads TGCGCCAGCAGCTTGGCGGAACAGGTGAACACTGAAGCTTTCTTT.

This chain joins TRBV12-3 or TRBV12-4 and TRBJ1-1; no clear D. Trimming pared 10 bases from V and 4 bases from J, leaving 13 bases between. This CDR3 contains 12 residues. CDR3 nucleotides: TGTGCCACCCGGGAGGATGGCACTGAAGCTTTCTTT. Encoded protein: CATREDGTEAFF.

The rearrangement joins TRBV7-8 to TRBJ2-7, with D uncertain. This CDR3 spans 11 amino acids. Germline loops: CDR1 SGHVS, CDR2 FQNEAQ. Deletions cut 0 bases from V and 5 bases from J, with 2 bases between. The DNA for the CDR3 is TGTGCCAGCAGCTTAGCCGACGAGCAGTACTTC. Translated, it gives CASSLADEQYF.

This sequence joins TRBV4-2 and TRBJ2-3; 8 nucleotides line up with TRBD1. CDR3 length: 17 amino acids. Looked up from germline, CDR1 is LGHNA and CDR2 is YNFKEQ. Unmatched junction bases numbered 7, after V lost 1 base and J lost 1 base. CDR3 in amino acids: CASSQGTGQGGTDTQYF. The CDR3 nucleotides read TGTGCCAGCAGCCAAGGCACCGGACAGGGTGGCACAGATACGCAGTATTTT.

This sequence joins TRBV19 and TRBJ1-5; D gene uncertain. The CDR3 is 16 residues long. V shed 7 bases and J shed 3 bases, with 19 bases lying between them. Germline assignment: CDR1 LNHDA and CDR2 SQIVND (reference sequence). Here the CDR3 DNA reads TGTGCCAGTACCGCCGAGGGTGTTTCTCCCAATCAGCCCCAGCATTTT. Protein sequence: CASTAEGVSPNQPQHF.

This chain joins TRBV3-1 (or the pseudogene TRBV3-2) and TRBJ2-3; D call uncertain. Looked up from germline, CDR1 is LGHDT and CDR2 is YNNKEL (reference sequence). V lost 0 bases, J lost 2 bases, and 9 bases lay in between. The CDR3 totals 15 residues. CDR3 bases: TGTGCCAGCAGCCAAGACCCCCTTTCCACAGATACGCAGTATTTT. It yields the protein CASSQDPLSTDTQYF.

The rearrangement uses TRBV6-5 and TRBJ2-7; 7 bases agree with TRBD1. This CDR3 spans 14 amino acids. J lost 5 bases, V lost 3 bases, and 7 bases had no gene match. Germline CDR1 and CDR2: MNHEY and SVGAGI. Here the CDR3 reads CASSYPTGINEQYF. The CDR3 region has the DNA TGTGCCAGCAGTTATCCGACAGGGATAAACGAGCAGTACTTC.

Only one count was recorded for this clone. CDR3 residues: CASRTRQGAGTGELFF. For the CDR3, the DNA is TGTGCCAGCAGGACGCGACAGGGGGCGGGCACCGGGGAGCTGTTTTTT. This chain joins TRBV27 and TRBJ2-2; TRBD1 matches 10 bases. Germline V gene lookup returns CDR1 MNHEY and CDR2 SMNVEV (reference sequence). V shed 6 bases and J 4 bases; nucleotides not matched to a gene: 8. The CDR3 runs 16 residues.

The J gene is TRBJ2-3, the V gene TRBV27; 7 bases are a match to TRBD2. The CDR3 extends over 16 amino acids. Per germline, CDR1 MNHEY and CDR2 SMNVEV (reference sequence). After removal of 5 bases from V and 0 bases from J, the junction contained 8 bases not matched to a gene. Here the CDR3 reads CASSPRGGASTDTQYF. DNA for the CDR3: TGTGCCAGCAGTCCTAGGGGAGGGGCTAGCACAGATACGCAGTATTTT.

This chain uses TRBV30 with TRBJ2-7, with D perhaps matching TRBD1 (5 bases). The CDR3 contains 14 residues. V lost 1 base and J 2 bases, leaving 12 bases between the germline ends. Germline V gene data show CDR1 as GTSNPN and CDR2 as SVGIG (reference sequence). The chain's CDR3 is CAWSGGQGAYEQYF. DNA of the CDR3: TGTGCCTGGAGTGGTGGTCAAGGGGCCTACGAGCAGTACTTC.

This chain connects TRBV29-1 to TRBJ2-6; D unclear. Deletions cut 6 bases from V and 1 base from J, with 7 bases between. The germline gives CDR1 SQVTM, CDR2 ANQGSEA. This CDR3 has 13 residues. In nucleotides, the CDR3 is TGCAGCGTGTTCCCGTCTGGGGCCAACGTCCTGACTTTC. It translates to CSVFPSGANVLTF.

This sequence joins TRBV27 and TRBJ1-5; no firm D call. In germline, CDR1 is MNHEY, CDR2 SMNVEV (reference sequence). This CDR3 is 14 amino acids long. Between the trimmed V and J ends, which lost 3 bases and 4 bases, there was a span of 10 bases. The CDR3, as DNA: TGTGCCAGCAGTTTCACCCTCGGGAATCAGCCCCAGCATTTT. Protein sequence: CASSFTLGNQPQHF.

The chain uses TRBV6-1 and TRBJ2-1, with a tentative D call TRBD2 (5 bases). V gave up 4 bases and J gave up 6 bases, with 22 bases separating them. Germline CDR1 is MNHNS and CDR2 is SASEGT. This CDR3 region has 17 residues. This chain's CDR3 is CASSVSFLAPSGNEQFF. The CDR3 coding sequence is TGTGCCAGCAGTGTTAGTTTCCTAGCCCCTTCGGGCAATGAGCAGTTCTTC.

The rearrangement uses TRBV5-1 and TRBJ2-7, with D maybe TRBD1 (5 bases). The CDR3 spans 14 residues. V lost 4 bases and J 0 bases, leaving 11 bases between the germline ends. Germline V gene data show CDR1 as SGHRS and CDR2 as YFSETQ. The CDR3 sequence: CASSLDTNSYEQYF. The CDR3 DNA reads TGCGCCAGCAGCCTGGACACCAACTCCTACGAGCAGTACTTC.

V and J are TRBV28 and TRBJ2-7, with 8 bases lining up with TRBD1. V gave up 4 bases and J gave up 7 bases; unmatched junction bases: 15. The CDR3 is made up of 16 amino acids. Germline CDR1 and CDR2: MDHEN and SYDVKM. CDR3 in amino acids: CASSSDRVPPRGEQYF. The CDR3 coding sequence is TGTGCCAGCAGTTCGGACAGGGTTCCCCCCCGGGGGGAGCAGTACTTC. Based on the CDR3 plus reference TRBV28 and TRBJ2-7, the full variable domain is DVKVTQSSRYLVKRTGEKVFLECVQDMDHENMFWYRQDPGLGLRLIYFSYDVKMKEKGDIPEGYSVSREKKERFSLILESASTNQTSMYLCASSSDRVPPRGEQYFGPGTRLTVT.

The chain links TRBV12-2 to TRBJ1-1; TRBD1 is taken as the D call from the table, unchecked against the DNA. TRBV12-2 is deemed a pseudogene. The CDR3 totals 14 residues. The CDR3 loop is CASRGYRAVTEAFF. DNA for the CDR3: TGTGCAAGTCGCGGATACAGGGCCGTGACTGAAGCTTTCTTT.

The gene calls are TRBV4-1 and TRBJ2-5; TRBD1 might be the D (7 bases). Germline V gives CDR1 MGHRA, CDR2 YSYEKL. Trimming shortened V by 0 bases and J by 2 bases, and 19 bases separated the two germline ends. This CDR3 spans 18 amino acids. CDR3 in amino acids: CASSQEYGQGGIQETQYF. DNA for the CDR3: TGCGCCAGCAGCCAAGAGTACGGGCAGGGGGGAATACAAGAGACCCAGTACTTC.

This clone occurred a few times. This chain joins TRBV7-9 and TRBJ1-1; D uncertain. CDR3 length: 15 residues. Looked up from germline, CDR1 is SEHNR and CDR2 is FQNEAQ (reference sequence). V was shortened by 1 base and J by 0 bases, with 9 bases between the two germline ends. Here the CDR3 DNA reads TGTGCCAGCAGCTTAGGCGGGTTATTGAACACTGAAGCTTTCTTT. Protein product: CASSLGGLLNTEAFF.

V usage is TRBV10-3 and J usage is TRBJ2-7; maybe TRBD2 (5 bases). V was pared by 0 bases and J by 4 bases, with 13 bases between. The CDR3 spans 15 residues. Per the germline V gene, CDR1 is ENHRY and CDR2 is SYGVKD. DNA for the CDR3: TGTGCCATCAGTGAGTCAATAGGGAGCCCTTACGAGCAGTACTTC. Its translation is CAISESIGSPYEQYF.

This clone was seen a few times. The rearrangement links TRBV2 to TRBJ1-2; D might be TRBD1 (5 bases). Germline values: CDR1 SNHLY, CDR2 FYNNEI. Deletions cut 6 bases from V and 4 bases from J, with 12 bases between. CDR3 length: 13 amino acids. CDR3 in DNA: TGTGCCAGCAGGCACCAGGGCCGCTATGGCTACACCTTC. Translating it yields CASRHQGRYGYTF.

This chain joins TRBV7-2 and TRBJ1-5; D is possibly TRBD1 (6 bases). The ends were cut back, 9 bases at V and 4 bases at J, with 13 bases in the middle. Looked up from germline, CDR1 is SGHTA and CDR2 is FQGNSA. The CDR3 contains 13 residues. Here the CDR3 reads CASGSRGNQPQHF. The CDR3 DNA sequence: TGTGCCAGTGGGAGCAGGGGAAATCAGCCCCAGCATTTT.

This rearrangement joins TRBV5-1 to TRBJ1-1, with 11 nucleotides matching TRBD1. CDR1 is SGHRS and CDR2 is YFSETQ in the germline V gene. The CDR3 loop spans 14 amino acids. The ends lost 3 bases at V and 5 bases at J; junction bases unmatched: 3. CDR3 sequence (DNA): TGCGCCAGCAGCTCCGGGACAGGGGGAACTGAAGCTTTCTTT. Its translation: CASSSGTGGTEAFF.

The J gene is TRBJ1-5, the V gene TRBV6-5; D is possibly TRBD1 (5 bases). In germline, CDR1 is MNHEY, CDR2 SVGAGI. V dropped 6 bases and J dropped 1 base, with 10 bases sitting between them. This CDR3 is built from 14 residues. CDR3 DNA: TGTGCCAGCAGGACAGATGGGAGCAATCAGCCCCAGCATTTT. Protein product: CASRTDGSNQPQHF.

V and J are TRBV5-4 and TRBJ2-1; 7 positions agree with TRBD1. CDR1 is SGHNT and CDR2 is YYREEE in the germline V gene (reference sequence). The CDR3 is 15 amino acids. V trimming: 4 bases; J trimming: 4 bases; junction bases outside the gene matches: 8. The DNA of the CDR3 is TGTGCCAGCAGCCGCGACGGACAGGTATACAATGAGCAGTTCTTC. Protein sequence: CASSRDGQVYNEQFF.

This clone was recorded only once. The rearrangement links TRBV27 to TRBJ1-5; tentative D call: TRBD1 (6 bases). V lost 4 bases and J lost 2, with 15 bases in between. The CDR3 runs to 16 residues. Germline V CDR1 and CDR2: MNHEY, SMNVEV (reference sequence). The CDR3 DNA is TGTGCCAGCAGTTCCCTTTTGGACAGCCGCAATCAGCCCCAGCATTTT. It is translated as CASSSLLDSRNQPQHF.

This chain links TRBV19 with TRBJ1-1; 7 positions agree with TRBD1. The V gene's germline CDR1 is LNHDA and CDR2 SQIVND (reference sequence). This CDR3 has 14 amino acids. The J segment lost 2 bases and the V segment lost 4 bases, leaving 4 bases of the junction unmatched. The CDR3 DNA reads as TGTGCCAGTAGTACGGGACAGAGTAACACTGAAGCTTTCTTT. Amino acid sequence: CASSTGQSNTEAFF. Filled out from reference TRBV19 and TRBJ1-1, the complete variable domain reads DGGITQSPKYLFRKEGQNVTLSCEQNLNHDAMYWYRQDPGQGLRLIYYSQIVNDFQKGDIAEGYSVSREKKESFPLTVTSAQKNPTAFYLCASSTGQSNTEAFFGQGTRLTVV.